The present T cell receptor beta chain was sequenced within a study of blood T cell repertoires in COVID-19. The overall study: Italy, Spain and the United States were the sources of the convalescent and acute COVID-19 samples.

Enrolment of Seattle patients took place during active infection, and they were followed longitudinally. Here immunoSEQ multiplex PCR was the method, and the copy in TCRdb shows in-frame clones only, minus some. This table has about 100,000 clones, around 90% appearing once. V gave up 0 bases and J gave up 4 bases, with 4 bases separating them. The CDR3 runs 12 residues. Germline loops: CDR1 LNHDA, CDR2 SQIVND (reference sequence). This receptor was obtained from a human donor with COVID-19, enrolled during active disease. The donor label of this sample is uncertain. The rearrangement links TRBV19 to TRBJ2-7, with no clear D. Input material: peripheral blood. CDR3 sequence reads: CASSIDSYEQYF. The CDR3 nucleotides read TGTGCCAGTAGTATAGACTCGTACGAGCAGTACTTC. Combining the CDR3 with reference TRBV19 and TRBJ2-7 gives the whole variable domain DGGITQSPKYLFRKEGQNVTLSCEQNLNHDAMYWYRQDPGQGLRLIYYSQIVNDFQKGDIAEGYSVSREKKESFPLTVTSAQKNPTAFYLCASSIDSYEQYFGPGTRLTVT.